This T cell receptor beta chain was profiled in a study of blood T cell repertoires in COVID-19. Repertoires were generated with immunoSEQ multiplex PCR, while TCRdb's copy carries only in-frame clones and drops some. The sample gives about 210,000 clones, 70% to 90% of which show up once; roughly 4% is in the top ten. Germline trimming cut 1 base from V and 7 bases from J; bases unmatched to any gene: 4. The CDR3 is made up of 15 amino acids. CDR1 and CDR2 from the germline V gene are MNHEY and SVGAGI. This chain uses TRBV6-5 with TRBJ1-6, with 7 bases that match TRBD1. The sequenced sample consisted of PBMCs or T cells enriched from blood (not recorded which). The TCR was taken from a woman in her 30s who had been exposed to COVID-19. The CDR3 is CASSYFQGGNSPLHF. Written as DNA, the CDR3 is TGTGCCAGCAGTTACTTTCAGGGGGGAAATTCACCCCTCCACTTT.